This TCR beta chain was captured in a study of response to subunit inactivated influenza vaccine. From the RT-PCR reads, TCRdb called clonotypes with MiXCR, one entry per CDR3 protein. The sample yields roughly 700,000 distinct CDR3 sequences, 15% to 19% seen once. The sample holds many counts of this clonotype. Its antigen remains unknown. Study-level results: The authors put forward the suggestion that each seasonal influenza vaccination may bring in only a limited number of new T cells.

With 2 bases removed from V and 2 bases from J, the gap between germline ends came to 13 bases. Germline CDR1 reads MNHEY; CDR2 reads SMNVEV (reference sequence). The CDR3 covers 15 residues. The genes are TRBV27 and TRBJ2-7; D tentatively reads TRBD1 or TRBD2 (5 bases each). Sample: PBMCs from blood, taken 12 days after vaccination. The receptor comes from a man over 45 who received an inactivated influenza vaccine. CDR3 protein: CASSLTGTRPYEQYF. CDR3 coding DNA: TGTGCCAGCAGTTTAACCGGGACGCGTCCCTACGAGCAGTACTTC.